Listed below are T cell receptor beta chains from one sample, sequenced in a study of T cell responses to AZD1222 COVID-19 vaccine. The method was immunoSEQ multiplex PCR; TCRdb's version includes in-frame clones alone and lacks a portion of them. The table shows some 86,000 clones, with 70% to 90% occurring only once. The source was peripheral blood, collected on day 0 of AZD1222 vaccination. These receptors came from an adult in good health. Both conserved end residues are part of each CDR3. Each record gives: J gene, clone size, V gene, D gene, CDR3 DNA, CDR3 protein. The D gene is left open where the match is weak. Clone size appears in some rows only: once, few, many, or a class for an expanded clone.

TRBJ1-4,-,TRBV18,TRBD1,TGTGCCAGCTCACCTAAGACAGGGCCCAATGAAAAACTGTTTTTT,CASSPKTGPNEKLFF
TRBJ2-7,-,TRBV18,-,TGTGCCAGCTCTACCCAGGGGGGATTACAGGGAGTAGGGAACGAGCAGTACTTC,CASSTQGGLQGVGNEQYF
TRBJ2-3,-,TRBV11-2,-,TGTGCCAGCAGGCCTCCCCTAGTAGATACGCAGTATTTT,CASRPPLVDTQYF
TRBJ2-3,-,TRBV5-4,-,TGTGCCAGCAGCTTGGGACGGACCAGCACAGATACGCAGTATTTT,CASSLGRTSTDTQYF
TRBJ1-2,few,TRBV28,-,TGTGCCAGCAGCTCGCTCACGCCGGGGGCTAAGGGGGGCTACACCTTC,CASSSLTPGAKGGYTF
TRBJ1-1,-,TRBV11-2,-,TGTGCCAGCAGCTTAGGCGCTGGGAACACTGAAGCTTTCTTT,CASSLGAGNTEAFF
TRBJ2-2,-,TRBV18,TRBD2,TGTGCCAGCTCACCCGGACTAGCGGGAAAGAACACCGGGGAGCTGTTTTTT,CASSPGLAGKNTGELFF
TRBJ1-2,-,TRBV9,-,TGTGCCAGCAGCGTAGGATCTCCCACCGATGGCTACACCTTC,CASSVGSPTDGYTF
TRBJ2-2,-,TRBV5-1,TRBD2,TGCGCCAGCAGCTTCACTAGCGGCGACACCGGGGAGCTGTTTTTT,CASSFTSGDTGELFF
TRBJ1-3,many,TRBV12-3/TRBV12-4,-,TGTGCCAGCACCCCCAATGGAAACACCATATATTTT,CASTPNGNTIYF
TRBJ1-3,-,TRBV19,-,TGTGCCAGTAGAGCCCCCCCAGGGACTGGAAACACCATATATTTT,CASRAPPGTGNTIYF
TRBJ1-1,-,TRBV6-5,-,TGTGCCAGCTCGGCCCCATCGGGCACTGAAGCTTTCTTT,CASSAPSGTEAFF
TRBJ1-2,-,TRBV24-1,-,TGTGCCACCAGTGTCGGCAGCTATGGCTACACCTTC,CATSVGSYGYTF
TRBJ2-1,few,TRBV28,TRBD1,TGTGCCAGCAGTTGGTGGGACAGGGGGAATGAGCAGTTCTTC,CASSWWDRGNEQFF
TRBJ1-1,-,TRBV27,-,TGTGCCAGCAGACTAGGGGTGTCGAACACTGAAGCTTTCTTT,CASRLGVSNTEAFF
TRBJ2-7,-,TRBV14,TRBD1,TGTGCCAGCAGCCCGATGACCGGGACAGGGGGCTACGAGCAGTACTTC,CASSPMTGTGGYEQYF
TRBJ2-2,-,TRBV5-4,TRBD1,TGTGCCAGCAGCCCCGGGACAGGGGCTGACACCGGGGAGCTGTTTTTT,CASSPGTGADTGELFF
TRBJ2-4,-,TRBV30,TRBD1,TGTGCCTGGAGTGTGGACAGGGGTACCAAAAACATTCAGTACTTC,CAWSVDRGTKNIQYF
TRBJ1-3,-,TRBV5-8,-,TGTGCCAGCACCAACCGCGTCTCTGGAAACACCATATATTTT,CASTNRVSGNTIYF
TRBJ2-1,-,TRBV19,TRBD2,TGTGCCACCCTAAAAAAAAGAGCGGGAGGCCTCAATGAGCAGTTCTTC,CATLKKRAGGLNEQFF
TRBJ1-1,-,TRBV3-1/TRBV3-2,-,TGTGCCAGCAGCCAAAGCTACAAAGTGTATGAAGCTTTCTTT,CASSQSYKVYEAFF
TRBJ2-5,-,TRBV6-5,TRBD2,TGTGCCAGCAGTTACGGTAGCGGGGGGATTCAAGAGACCCAGTACTTC,CASSYGSGGIQETQYF
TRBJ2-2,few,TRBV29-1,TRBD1,TGCAGCGTTCTACAGGGGTCGGGCGGGGAGCTGTTTTTT,CSVLQGSGGELFF
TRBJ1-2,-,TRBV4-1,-,TGCGCCAGCAGCCAAGGTCATCTAACAGGATTTGGCTACACCTTC,CASSQGHLTGFGYTF
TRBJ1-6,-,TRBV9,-,TGTGCCAGCACCACAGCGCCCTATAATTCACCCCTCCACTTT,CASTTAPYNSPLHF
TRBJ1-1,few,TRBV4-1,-,TGCGCCAGCAGCCTAGGGACGGGGGATGAAGCTTTCTTT,CASSLGTGDEAFF
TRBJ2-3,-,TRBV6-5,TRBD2,TGTGCCACCGGGACTAGCGGGGGGGCCACAGATACGCAGTATTTT,CATGTSGGATDTQYF
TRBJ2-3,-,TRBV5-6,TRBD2,TGTGCCAGCAGCTTTGTCCACGTAGCGGGAGGGACAGATACGCAGTATTTT,CASSFVHVAGGTDTQYF
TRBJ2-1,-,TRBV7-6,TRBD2,TGTGCCAGCAGCTTAGAAACTAGCGGGAGTACCTACAATGAGCAGTTCTTC,CASSLETSGSTYNEQFF
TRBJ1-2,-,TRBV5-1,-,TGCGCCAGCAGCTTGCTAACCTATGGCTACACCTTC,CASSLLTYGYTF
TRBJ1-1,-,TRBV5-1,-,TGCGCCAGCAGCTTAGCGGAGAACACTGAAGCTTTCTTT,CASSLAENTEAFF
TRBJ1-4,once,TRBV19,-,TGTGCCAGTAGTTTGGCCGGCACAGGTAGAGAAAAACTGTTTTTT,CASSLAGTGREKLFF
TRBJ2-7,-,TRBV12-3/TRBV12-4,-,TGTGCCAGCAGTTCGATCAGAGGCGAGCAGTACTTC,CASSSIRGEQYF
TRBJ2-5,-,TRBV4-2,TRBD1,TGTGCCAGCAGCCTTAATGACAGGGGAGAGACCCAGTACTTC,CASSLNDRGETQYF
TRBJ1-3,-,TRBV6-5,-,TGTGCCAGCAGTTACTCTTTTAGGGGGACTGGAAACACCATATATTTT,CASSYSFRGTGNTIYF
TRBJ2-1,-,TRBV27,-,TGTGCCAGCATCCGCTACAATGAGCAGTTCTTC,CASIRYNEQFF
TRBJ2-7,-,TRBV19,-,TGTGCCAGTAGACGATGGGGGGGGTCCGGGACAGGAGACGAGCAGTACTTC,CASRRWGGSGTGDEQYF
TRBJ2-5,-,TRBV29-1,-,TGCAGCGTTGGGGGGACGGGGATATCGGAAGAGACCCAGTACTTC,CSVGGTGISEETQYF
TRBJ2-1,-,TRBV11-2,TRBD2,TGTGCCAGCAGCTTAGATCGGAGGACTAGCGGGAGAATGGATGAGCAGTTCTTC,CASSLDRRTSGRMDEQFF
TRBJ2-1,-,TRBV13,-,TGTGCCAGCAGCTTAGTTAGTCAGGGCTCCTACAATGAGCAGTTCTTC,CASSLVSQGSYNEQFF
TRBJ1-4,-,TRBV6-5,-,TGTGCCAGCAGTTCAGGGAATGAAAAACTGTTTTTT,CASSSGNEKLFF
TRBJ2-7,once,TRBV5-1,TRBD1,TGCGCCAGCAGCCCCGGGACAGGGAACCCCTACGAGCAGTACTTC,CASSPGTGNPYEQYF
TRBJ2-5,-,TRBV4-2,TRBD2,TGTGCCAGCAGCCAGGCGAGAGCAGGACTAGCGGGGGGGGAGACCCAGTACTTC,CASSQARAGLAGGETQYF
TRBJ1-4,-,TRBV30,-,TGTGCCTGGACCCCTTTAACAGGGTATAATGAAAAACTGTTTTTT,CAWTPLTGYNEKLFF
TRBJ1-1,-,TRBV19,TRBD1,TGTGCCAGTAGGAAGGGGGCGCGGGTCGCTTTCTTT,CASRKGARVAFF
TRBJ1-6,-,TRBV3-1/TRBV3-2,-,TGTGCCAGCAGGGAGGCGGGCGTTAATTCACCCCTCCACTTT,CASREAGVNSPLHF
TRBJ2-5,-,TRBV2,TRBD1,TGTGCCAGCAGTGACCCGGACAGGGAGGTCGAGACCCAGTACTTC,CASSDPDREVETQYF
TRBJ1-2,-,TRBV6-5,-,TGTGCCAGCGGACCCAGGGGCGCACCCAATGGCTACACCTTC,CASGPRGAPNGYTF
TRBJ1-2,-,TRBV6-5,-,TGTGCCAGCAGGCGCCATCAGGGGAACTATGGCTACACCTTC,CASRRHQGNYGYTF
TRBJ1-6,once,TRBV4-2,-,TGTGCCAGCAGCCAAGGGGGCCCTATCACGCCCCTCCACTTT,CASSQGGPITPLHF
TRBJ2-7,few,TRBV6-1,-,TGTGCCAGCAGTGAAGCGCAAGATAACTACGAGCAGTACTTC,CASSEAQDNYEQYF
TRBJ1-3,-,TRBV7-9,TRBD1,TGTGCCAGCAGCTCAACAGCGGGGACAGGGGTGAGGGGAAACACCATATATTTT,CASSSTAGTGVRGNTIYF
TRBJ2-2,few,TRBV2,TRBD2,TGTGCCAGCAAGCTCACCCGACTAGCGTTGACCGGGGAGCTGTTTTTT,CASKLTRLALTGELFF
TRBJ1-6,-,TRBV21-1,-,TGTGCCAGCAGGGGGTGCTATAATTCACCCCTCCACTTT,CASRGCYNSPLHF
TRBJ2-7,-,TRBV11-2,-,TGTGCCAGCAGCTTAAATTCAGGAGCGAGACAGGTGGCCTACGAGCAGTACTTC,CASSLNSGARQVAYEQYF
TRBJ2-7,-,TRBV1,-,TGCACCAGCAGCCAGGGACAGGGCTTCCTGCGGCAGTACTTC,CTSSQGQGFLRQYF